A single sample is the source of the 23 T cell receptor beta chains below, sequenced in a study of blood T cell repertoires in COVID-19. The data were produced by immunoSEQ multiplex PCR, yet TCRdb's version contains in-frame clones alone and is incomplete. The top ten clones hold 0.95% to 1.5% of a sample with roughly 260,000 clones, 91% of them seen once. Sequences were obtained from PBMCs or T cells enriched from blood (not recorded which). The source of these receptors is a human donor in a cohort exposed to, infected with or recovered from COVID-19 (not recorded which). The donor label of this sample is uncertain.

This sequence joins TRBV2 and TRBJ1-5, with 7 positions matching TRBD1. Trimming at V came to 4 bases and at J to 5 bases, leaving 8 bases not matched to a gene. The CDR3 consists of 15 residues. Germline V gene data show CDR1 as SNHLY and CDR2 as FYNNEI. The CDR3 protein is CASSVGQGGYQPQHF. The CDR3, as DNA: TGTGCCAGCAGTGTGGGCCAGGGGGGATATCAGCCCCAGCATTTT.

J is TRBJ1-5 and V is TRBV21-1; the DNA was not used to check the table's D call, TRBD1. TRBV21-1 is labeled a pseudogene. The CDR3 extends over 16 amino acids. CDR3 residues: CASSKGGTGFFQPQHF. The CDR3 nucleotides read TGTGCCAGCAGCAAAGGAGGGACAGGGTTTTTTCAGCCCCAGCATTTT.

The chain has TRBV2 and TRBJ1-5; maybe TRBD1 (5 bases). Germline V gives CDR1 SNHLY, CDR2 FYNNEI. The ends were cut back, 1 base at V and 6 bases at J, with 10 bases in the middle. The CDR3 has 14 residues. The CDR3 protein is CASSEVGQGQPQHF. The DNA of the CDR3 is TGTGCCAGCAGTGAAGTCGGCCAGGGTCAGCCCCAGCATTTT.

The rearrangement joins TRBV7-6 to TRBJ2-2; 8 bases agree with TRBD1. V shed 5 bases and J 5 bases; nucleotides not matched to a gene: 10. The V gene's germline CDR1 is SGHVS and CDR2 FNYEAQ. The CDR3 is made up of 16 amino acids. The CDR3 protein is CASSLQGAEGTGELFF. CDR3 nucleotides: TGTGCCAGCAGCCTCCAGGGGGCGGAAGGTACCGGGGAGCTGTTTTTT.

V is TRBV10-2 and J is TRBJ1-2, with TRBD1 identical over 8 bases. V gave up 6 bases and J gave up 8 bases; unmatched junction bases: 2. CDR3 length equals 11 residues. The germline V gene encodes CDR1 WSHSY and CDR2 SAAADI. This CDR3 reads CASRTGEGYTF. The CDR3 nucleotides read TGCGCCAGCAGGACAGGGGAGGGCTACACCTTC.

About this clone: Distinct nucleotide sequences in the sample also encode this CDR3. This chain links TRBV27 with TRBJ1-1; 8 bases match TRBD1. The CDR3 is 14 amino acids. In germline, CDR1 is MNHEY, CDR2 SMNVEV (reference sequence). Trimming removed 8 bases from V and 0 bases from J; junction bases left unmatched: 5. The CDR3 DNA reads as TGTGCCAGCTCGGACAGGGCGTTGAACACTGAAGCTTTCTTT. Amino acids: CASSDRALNTEAFF.

The chain has TRBV12-3 or TRBV12-4 and TRBJ1-4; TRBD1 aligns across 7 bases. The CDR3 has 13 amino acids. Unmatched junction bases numbered 7, after V lost 7 bases and J lost 8 bases. In nucleotides, the CDR3 is TGTGCCAGCACCAAGGCAGGGGGAGAAAAACTGTTTTTT. Translating gives CASTKAGGEKLFF.

The chain is built from TRBV10-3 and TRBJ1-4; D unclear. Germline values: CDR1 ENHRY, CDR2 SYGVKD. This CDR3 has 13 residues. The germline V and J ends were trimmed by 0 bases and 6 bases, with 5 bases remaining between them. This CDR3 is CAISESRDEKLFF. The CDR3 nucleotides read TGTGCCATCAGTGAGTCGAGGGATGAAAAACTGTTTTTT.

J is TRBJ1-1 and V is TRBV5-4, with 9 nucleotides matching TRBD1. Germline V gene data show CDR1 as SGHNT and CDR2 as YYREEE (reference sequence). The CDR3 is 14 amino acids. V dropped 5 bases and J dropped 5; count of bases not matched to a gene: 7. CDR3 in amino acids: CASRRGQGGTEAFF. The CDR3, as DNA: TGTGCCAGCAGACGGGGACAGGGAGGAACTGAAGCTTTCTTT.

This sequence joins TRBV12-1 and TRBJ2-7; the table's D call, TRBD1, has no DNA check behind it. TRBV12-1 is listed as a pseudogene. There are 15 residues in the CDR3. CDR3 coding DNA: TGTGCCAGCAGCCCCGGGACAGGGGGCTCCTACGAGCAGTACTTC. Protein sequence: CASSPGTGGSYEQYF.

This clone was detected only once. This chain joins TRBV29-1 and TRBJ1-5; TRBD1 matches 7 bases. This CDR3 spans 14 amino acids. V dropped 2 bases and J dropped 1; count of bases not matched to a gene: 2. CDR1 is SQVTM and CDR2 is ANQGSEA in the germline V gene. The CDR3 spells CSVETGVSNQPQHF. The CDR3 DNA reads TGCAGCGTTGAAACAGGGGTGAGCAATCAGCCCCAGCATTTT. Drawing the rest from reference TRBV29-1 and TRBJ1-5, the complete variable domain is SAVISQKPSRDICQRGTSLTIQCQVDSQVTMMFWYRQQPGQSLTLIATANQGSEATYESGFVIDKFPISRPNLTFSTLTVSNMSPEDSSIYLCSVETGVSNQPQHFGDGTRLSIL.

This clone was found once. The chain employs TRBV29-1 and TRBJ2-4; 9 bases line up with TRBD1. The germline V gene encodes CDR1 SQVTM and CDR2 ANQGSEA. CDR3 length: 15 amino acids. J gave up 4 bases and V 0 bases, and 4 bases lay outside the gene matches. CDR3 nucleotides: TGCAGCGTTGAAGATCTCGGGACAGGGAAAAACATTCAGTACTTC. This sequence encodes CSVEDLGTGKNIQYF. The entire variable domain, with the rest obtained from reference TRBV29-1 and TRBJ2-4, is as follows: SAVISQKPSRDICQRGTSLTIQCQVDSQVTMMFWYRQQPGQSLTLIATANQGSEATYESGFVIDKFPISRPNLTFSTLTVSNMSPEDSSIYLCSVEDLGTGKNIQYFGAGTRLSVL.

This CDR3 is CASRKRGPQETQYF. In nucleotides, the CDR3 is TGTGCCAGCAGGAAGCGGGGGCCCCAAGAGACCCAGTACTTC. This chain joins TRBV7-9 and TRBJ2-5, with 8 bases aligning to TRBD2. CDR3 length: 14 amino acids. Germline values: CDR1 SEHNR, CDR2 FQNEAQ (reference sequence). With V trimmed by 6 bases and J by 1 base, 4 bases remained unmatched.

A few counts support this clone. This chain joins TRBV9 and TRBJ1-3, with 8 bases matching TRBD1. CDR1 and CDR2 (germline): SGDLS, YYNGEE. CDR3 length equals 15 residues. V lost 3 bases to trimming and J lost 4 bases; unmatched junction nucleotides: 6. In DNA, the CDR3 is TGTGCCAGCAGCGATATGAGGACAGGGGGAAACACCATATATTTT. It encodes CASSDMRTGGNTIYF.

The chain links TRBV6-5 to TRBJ1-4; D is unresolved. Germline V gene data show CDR1 as MNHEY and CDR2 as SVGAGI. V was shortened by 0 bases and J by 7 bases, with 12 bases between the two germline ends. The length of the CDR3 is 15 residues. Here the CDR3 reads CASSYSGRAGEKLFF. The CDR3 DNA reads TGTGCCAGCAGTTACTCAGGGAGGGCCGGTGAAAAACTGTTTTTT.

This clone showed up just once. The chain carries TRBV7-9 and TRBJ1-2, with D possibly TRBD1 on 5 matching bases. This CDR3 is 16 amino acids long. CDR1 and CDR2 from the germline V gene are SEHNR and FQNEAQ (reference sequence). Deletions cut 1 base from V and 7 bases from J, with 19 bases between. The CDR3 DNA reads as TGTGCCAGCAGCTTAGGATCGGAGGGGAACTCGGCTGGCTACACCTTC. Its translation: CASSLGSEGNSAGYTF.

The chain recombines TRBV19 with TRBJ1-5, with D hard to call. Germline CDR1 and CDR2: LNHDA and SQIVND (reference sequence). The CDR3 length is 16 residues. Trimming stripped 6 bases from V and 5 bases from J, with 20 bases between. CDR3 in DNA: TGTGCCAGTAGCCCTCTACGGTCGGGAGGACATCAGCCCCAGCATTTT. This encodes CASSPLRSGGHQPQHF.

The rearrangement links TRBV18 to TRBJ2-5; 7 nucleotides line up with TRBD1. With 8 bases clipped from V and 5 bases from J, the junction kept 8 bases outside the gene matches. The length of the CDR3 is 13 residues. Germline CDR1 KGHSH, CDR2 LQKENI. The CDR3: CASLQGLQETQYF. For the CDR3, the DNA is TGTGCCAGCCTACAGGGGTTGCAGGAGACCCAGTACTTC.

This chain connects TRBV4-3 to TRBJ2-1; 8 positions agree with TRBD2. V lost 0 bases, J lost 0 bases, and 13 bases stayed unmatched. The germline V gene encodes CDR1 LGHNA and CDR2 YSLEER. The CDR3 sequence is 20 residues long. The CDR3 sequence is CASSQDLLGGEFVSYNEQFF. CDR3 coding DNA: TGCGCCAGCAGCCAAGACCTACTCGGGGGGGAATTCGTCTCCTACAATGAGCAGTTCTTC.

This chain links TRBV21-1 with TRBJ1-1; TRBD1, the table's D call, was not compared with the DNA. TRBV21-1 represents a pseudogene. The CDR3 is 17 residues long. The DNA of the CDR3 is TGTGCCAGCAGCGAAGGCCCCCTGACAGAAGTTAACACTGAAGCTTTCTTT. Its protein product is CASSEGPLTEVNTEAFF.

The V and J genes are TRBV5-6 and TRBJ2-7, with 11 bases matching TRBD1. The CDR3 totals 14 residues. Trimming removed 4 bases from V and 7 bases from J; junction bases left unmatched: 7. Germline V gene sequence: CDR1 SGHDT, CDR2 YYEEEE. CDR3: CASSQGQGAREQYF. Here the CDR3 DNA reads TGTGCCAGCAGCCAAGGACAGGGGGCGCGGGAGCAGTACTTC.

The V and J genes are TRBV5-8 and TRBJ2-5; 10 positions match TRBD1. Germline V gives CDR1 SGHTS, CDR2 YDEGEE. The CDR3 runs 13 residues. V lost 7 bases to trimming and J lost 4 bases; unmatched junction nucleotides: 4. This CDR3 reads CASRQGAGETQYF. CDR3 nucleotides: TGTGCCAGCCGACAGGGGGCGGGAGAGACCCAGTACTTC.

This chain uses TRBV7-9 with TRBJ2-7, with 8 bases fitting TRBD2. The CDR3 is made up of 15 amino acids. The V and J ends lost 1 base and 3 bases, in that order; junction bases with no gene match: 5. Germline V gene lookup returns CDR1 SEHNR and CDR2 FQNEAQ (reference sequence). The CDR3 coding sequence is TGTGCCAGCAGCTTAGAGCGGGGGTCAGGCTACGAGCAGTACTTC. It is translated as CASSLERGSGYEQYF.